This TCR beta chain is from a study of cytomegalovirus exposure and HLA in healthy donors. Study outcomes and limitations: TCR beta V- and J-gene trimming, according to a later analysis, was linked to a missense DCLRE1C variant.

In the PCR, 60 Vbeta and 13 Jbeta primers were used. This table comes from immunoSEQ multiplex PCR, and its TCRdb copy is limited to in-frame clones, with some not included. In the table there are 95,000 to 110,000 clones, around 80% of which are singletons. V shed 2 bases, J shed 0 bases, and the junction held 0 bases outside the gene matches. CDR1 is MNHNS, CDR2 SASEGT, per germline. The CDR3 sequence is 15 residues long. This clone has just a few counts. Its antigen is currently unknown. Sequencing used PBMCs. The gene calls are TRBV6-1 and TRBJ2-7, with 11 nucleotides matching TRBD2. The source is a man aged 25 to 40 in good health and CMV-seropositive. The CDR3 is CASSELAGGSYEQYF. The DNA of the CDR3 is TGTGCCAGCAGTGAACTAGCGGGGGGCTCCTACGAGCAGTACTTC.